A selection of T cell receptor beta chains follows, all from one sample in a study of T cells in Graves' hyperthyroidism and ophthalmopathy. One entry per CDR3 protein results from TCRdb running MiXCR on the multiplex PCR reads. This sample has about 400,000 distinct CDR3 sequences, with 15% found just once. The sequencing input was blood. The receptors were gathered from a woman in her 30s with Graves' hyperthyroidism. The CDR3 runs from the conserved cysteine through the conserved F or W. The D gene is left open where the match is weak. A row's size may be missing; if present it is once, few, many or a size class.

len	d_gene	v_gene	j_gene	abundance	CDR3aa	CDR3nt
14	.	TRBV18	TRBJ2-1	many	CASSQGVRDNEQFF	TGTGCCAGCTCACAAGGGGTGAGGGACAATGAGCAGTTCTTC
12	.	TRBV6-1	TRBJ1-2	few	CASRTGNYGYTF	TGTGCCAGCAGGACGGGTAACTATGGCTACACCTTC
15	.	TRBV19	TRBJ1-1	few	CASSMFGGIGTEAFF	TGTGCCAGTAGTATGTTCGGGGGCATTGGCACTGAAGCTTTCTTT
13	TRBD1	TRBV20-1	TRBJ2-2	.	CSLDRGNTGELFF	TGCAGTCTTGACAGGGGTAACACCGGGGAGCTGTTTTTT
16	TRBD1	TRBV28	TRBJ2-6	many	CASSTPTGAGANVLTF	TGTGCCAGCAGCACCCCGACAGGGGCTGGGGCCAACGTCCTGACTTTC
13	.	TRBV27	TRBJ2-3	.	CASSLGARDTQYF	TGTGCCAGCAGTTTAGGGGCCCGGGATACGCAGTATTTT
12	.	TRBV28	TRBJ2-7	many	CASSEQVNEQYF	TGTGCCAGCAGCGAACAGGTGAACGAGCAGTACTTC
14	.	TRBV7-9	TRBJ2-7	many	CASSEGTISYEQYF	TGTGCCAGCAGCGAGGGTACCATCTCCTACGAGCAGTACTTC
15	.	TRBV5-1	TRBJ2-7	.	CASSLELTSAYEQYF	TGCGCCAGCAGCTTGGAACTGACCTCTGCCTACGAGCAGTACTTC
16	TRBD1	TRBV7-9	TRBJ1-2	.	CASNFQKPWDRDGYTF	TGTGCCAGCAACTTCCAAAAACCATGGGACAGAGATGGCTACACCTTC
14	.	TRBV4-1	TRBJ1-2	.	CASSQSGVTGGYTF	TGCGCCAGCAGCCAATCGGGCGTCACAGGGGGCTACACCTTC
22	TRBD1	TRBV20-1	TRBJ2-2	many	CSARPTGWDRGGRSRDTGELFF	TGCAGTGCTAGACCGACCGGGTGGGACAGGGGAGGACGGAGTAGGGACACCGGGGAGCTGTTTTTT
16	TRBD1	TRBV7-2	TRBJ2-3	.	CASSSPNRGRTDTQYF	TGTGCCAGCAGCTCCCCTAACAGGGGGCGCACAGATACGCAGTATTTT
15	.	TRBV7-2	TRBJ2-5	many	CASSLDPLAWETQYF	TGTGCCAGCAGCTTAGACCCACTAGCATGGGAGACCCAGTACTTC
14	.	TRBV3-1	TRBJ1-1	many	CASSQDEGNLEAFF	TGTGCCAGCAGCCAAGATGAAGGCAACCTTGAAGCTTTCTTT
16	TRBD2	TRBV27	TRBJ2-3	.	CASAWTSGSPADTQYF	TGTGCCAGCGCGTGGACTAGCGGGAGTCCCGCAGATACGCAGTATTTT
16	TRBD2	TRBV6-1	TRBJ2-1	few	CASSERSGRSDNEQFF	TGTGCCAGCAGTGAAAGGAGCGGGAGGTCGGACAATGAGCAGTTCTTC
13	TRBD1	TRBV3-1	TRBJ1-1	many	CASSQTGYTEAFF	TGTGCCAGCAGCCAGACAGGGTACACTGAAGCTTTCTTT
13	.	TRBV12-3/TRBV12-4	TRBJ1-2	many	CASRNTPYYGYTF	TGTGCCAGCAGAAATACACCGTACTATGGCTACACCTTC
14	TRBD1	TRBV28	TRBJ1-1	.	CASRPTGRHTEAFF	TGTGCCAGCAGACCGACAGGGCGACACACTGAAGCTTTCTTT
14	TRBD1	TRBV29-1	TRBJ1-4	many	CSVDSGQGYEKLFF	TGCAGCGTAGATTCGGGACAGGGTTATGAAAAACTGTTTTTT
15	.	TRBV10-3	TRBJ2-7	.	CAIRPGGSGVYEQYF	TGTGCCATCAGGCCCGGCGGATCGGGGGTCTACGAGCAGTACTTC
17	TRBD2	TRBV14	TRBJ2-3	many	CASSPGLAGGFTDTQYF	TGTGCCAGCAGCCCAGGACTAGCGGGAGGATTCACAGATACGCAGTATTTT
15	.	TRBV11-2	TRBJ2-2	many	CASRGGQLSDGELFF	TGTGCCAGCAGAGGTGGACAGCTATCGGACGGGGAGCTGTTTTTT
12	TRBD2	TRBV29-1	TRBJ2-3	few	CSVGLAGDTQYF	TGCAGCGTTGGACTAGCGGGAGATACGCAGTATTTT
12	.	TRBV15	TRBJ1-2	.	CATSRDTVGYTF	TGTGCCACCAGCAGGGACACCGTGGGCTACACCTTC
13	.	TRBV27	TRBJ2-7	few	CASSLVFSYEQYF	TGTGCCAGCAGTTTAGTATTTTCCTACGAGCAGTACTTC
14	TRBD2	TRBV5-1	TRBJ2-3	few	CASSGGRAIDTQYF	TGCGCCAGCAGCGGCGGGAGGGCCATAGATACGCAGTATTTT
15	.	TRBV3-1	TRBJ2-7	.	CASSQWTANSYEQYF	TGTGCCAGCAGCCAATGGACGGCTAACTCCTACGAGCAGTACTTC
15	TRBD2	TRBV28	TRBJ2-1	many	CASSLRRELLNEQFF	TGTGCCAGCAGTTTAAGGCGGGAGCTCCTGAATGAGCAGTTCTTC
16	TRBD1	TRBV24-1	TRBJ2-7	many	CATSDAGQGPGYEQYF	TGTGCCACCAGTGATGCGGGACAGGGTCCAGGTTACGAGCAGTACTTC
15	.	TRBV7-2	TRBJ1-2	many	CASSLAGKGEGGYTF	TGTGCCAGCAGCTTAGCTGGAAAGGGTGAGGGTGGCTACACCTTC
13	.	TRBV2	TRBJ2-1	many	CASSERKSATQFF	TGTGCCAGCAGTGAAAGGAAGTCCGCTACTCAGTTCTTC
13	.	TRBV28	TRBJ2-3	many	CAWGAGAPDTQYF	TGTGCCTGGGGGGCGGGAGCCCCAGATACGCAGTATTTT
14	.	TRBV9	TRBJ1-6	many	CASSVGRSNSPLHF	TGTGCCAGCAGCGTAGGACGGAGTAATTCACCCCTCCACTTT
16	.	TRBV5-1	TRBJ1-3	.	CASSTQPGSTENTIYF	TGCGCCAGCAGCACCCAACCCGGGTCGACGGAAAACACCATATATTTT
17	.	TRBV20-1	TRBJ2-5	.	CSAQQGRRIAYQETQYF	TGCAGTGCCCAACAGGGCAGAAGAATCGCCTACCAAGAGACCCAGTACTTC
14	.	TRBV20-1	TRBJ2-1	.	CSASRASDYNEQFF	TGCAGTGCTTCCCGAGCGTCCGATTACAATGAGCAGTTCTTC
15	TRBD1	TRBV28	TRBJ2-7	many	CATAPGTGWSYEQYF	TGTGCCACAGCACCTGGGACAGGGTGGTCCTACGAGCAGTACTTC
16	.	TRBV9	TRBJ2-4	many	CASAPGIGGAKNIQYF	TGTGCCAGCGCGCCGGGGATAGGAGGAGCCAAAAACATTCAGTACTTC
15	.	TRBV6-2/TRBV6-3	TRBJ2-3	few	CASSYLQGNTDTQYF	TGTGCCAGCAGCTACCTACAGGGTAACACAGATACGCAGTATTTT
13	.	TRBV13	TRBJ1-5	many	CASSIGGHQPQHF	TGTGCCAGCAGCATCGGAGGGCATCAGCCCCAGCATTTT
16	TRBD2	TRBV10-3	TRBJ2-7	.	CAISESTGLAGYEQYF	TGTGCCATCAGTGAGTCCACAGGACTAGCGGGGTACGAGCAGTACTTC
19	.	TRBV27	TRBJ2-3	many	CASSILLGQGPGSTDTQYF	TGTGCCAGCAGTATCCTATTAGGGCAGGGGCCCGGGAGCACAGATACGCAGTATTTT
16	TRBD2	TRBV3-1	TRBJ2-1	few	CASSHLGGRNYNEQFF	TGTGCCAGCAGCCATCTTGGCGGGAGGAACTACAATGAGCAGTTCTTC
12	.	TRBV12-5	TRBJ2-5	.	CASGFGEETQYF	TGTGCTAGTGGTTTTGGTGAAGAGACCCAGTACTTC
15	.	TRBV12-3/TRBV12-4	TRBJ2-7	once	CASSPRGSSSYEQYF	TGTGCCAGCAGTCCTCGGGGCTCTAGCTCCTACGAGCAGTACTTC
14	.	TRBV20-1	TRBJ1-3	once	CSARSQRAGNTIYF	TGCAGTGCTAGATCGCAGAGGGCTGGAAACACCATATATTTT
14	.	TRBV27	TRBJ2-1	many	CASGRGEVDNEQFF	TGTGCCAGCGGTAGAGGCGAAGTGGACAATGAGCAGTTCTTC
12	.	TRBV14	TRBJ2-3	few	CASSHTADTQYF	TGTGCCAGCAGCCACACGGCAGATACGCAGTATTTT
14	TRBD2	TRBV20-1	TRBJ2-1	many	CSVHLAGPYNEQFF	TGCAGTGTTCATTTAGCGGGTCCTTACAATGAGCAGTTCTTC
15	.	TRBV19	TRBJ2-7	.	CASSEVGAEDYEQYF	TGTGCCAGTAGTGAGGTAGGAGCGGAGGACTACGAGCAGTACTTC
16	.	TRBV6-1	TRBJ2-5	many	CASIMISAAAQETQYF	TGTGCCAGCATCATGATAAGTGCTGCGGCCCAAGAGACCCAGTACTTC
15	.	TRBV9	TRBJ2-2	.	CASSVGQVLTGELFF	TGTGCCAGCAGCGTAGGACAGGTTTTAACCGGGGAGCTGTTTTTT